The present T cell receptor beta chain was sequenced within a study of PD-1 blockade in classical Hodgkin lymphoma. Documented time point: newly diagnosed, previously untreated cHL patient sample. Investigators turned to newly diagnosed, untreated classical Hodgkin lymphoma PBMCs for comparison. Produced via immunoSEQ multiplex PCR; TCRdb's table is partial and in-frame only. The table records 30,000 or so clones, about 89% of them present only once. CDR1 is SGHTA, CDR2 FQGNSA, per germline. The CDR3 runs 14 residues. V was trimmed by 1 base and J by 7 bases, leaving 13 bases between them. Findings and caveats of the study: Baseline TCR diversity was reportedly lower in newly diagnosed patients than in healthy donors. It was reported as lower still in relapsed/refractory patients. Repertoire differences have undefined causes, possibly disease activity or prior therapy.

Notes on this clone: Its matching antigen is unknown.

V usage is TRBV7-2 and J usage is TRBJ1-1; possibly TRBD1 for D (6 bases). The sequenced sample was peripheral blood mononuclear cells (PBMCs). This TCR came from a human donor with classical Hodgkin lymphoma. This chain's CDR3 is CASSLVAGGDEAFF. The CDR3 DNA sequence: TGTGCCAGCAGCTTAGTTGCGGGGGGCGATGAAGCTTTCTTT.